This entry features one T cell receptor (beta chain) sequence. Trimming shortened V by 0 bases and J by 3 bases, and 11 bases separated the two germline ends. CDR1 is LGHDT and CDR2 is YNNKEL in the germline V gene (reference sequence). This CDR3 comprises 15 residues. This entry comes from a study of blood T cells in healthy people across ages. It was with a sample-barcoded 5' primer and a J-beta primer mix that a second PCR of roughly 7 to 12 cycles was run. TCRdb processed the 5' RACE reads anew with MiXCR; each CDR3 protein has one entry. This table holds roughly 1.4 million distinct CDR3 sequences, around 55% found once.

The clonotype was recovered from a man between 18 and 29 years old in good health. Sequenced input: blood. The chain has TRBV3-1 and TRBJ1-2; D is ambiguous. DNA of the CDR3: TGTGCCAGCAGCCAAGACCACTACACCGACTATGGCTACACCTTC. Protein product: CASSQDHYTDYGYTF.